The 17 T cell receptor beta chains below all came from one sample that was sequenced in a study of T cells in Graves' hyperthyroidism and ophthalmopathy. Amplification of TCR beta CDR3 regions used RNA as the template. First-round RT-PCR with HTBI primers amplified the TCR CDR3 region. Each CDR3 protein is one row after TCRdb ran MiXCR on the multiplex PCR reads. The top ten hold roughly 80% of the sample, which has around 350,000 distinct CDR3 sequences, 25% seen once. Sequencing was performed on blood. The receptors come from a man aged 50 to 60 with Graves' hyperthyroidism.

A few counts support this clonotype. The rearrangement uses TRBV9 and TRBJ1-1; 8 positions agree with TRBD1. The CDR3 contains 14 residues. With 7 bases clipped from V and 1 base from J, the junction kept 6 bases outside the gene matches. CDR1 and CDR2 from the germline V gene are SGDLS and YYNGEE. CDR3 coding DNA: TGTGCCAGCGGCAGACAGGGGCAGAACACTGAAGCTTTCTTT. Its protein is CASGRQGQNTEAFF.

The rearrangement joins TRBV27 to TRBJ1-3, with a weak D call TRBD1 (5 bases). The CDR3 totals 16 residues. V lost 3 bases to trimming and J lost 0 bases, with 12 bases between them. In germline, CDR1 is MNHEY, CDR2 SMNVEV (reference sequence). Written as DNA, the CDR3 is TGTGCCAGCAGTTTGGGGGGGGTCAACTCTGGAAACACCATATATTTT. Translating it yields CASSLGGVNSGNTIYF.

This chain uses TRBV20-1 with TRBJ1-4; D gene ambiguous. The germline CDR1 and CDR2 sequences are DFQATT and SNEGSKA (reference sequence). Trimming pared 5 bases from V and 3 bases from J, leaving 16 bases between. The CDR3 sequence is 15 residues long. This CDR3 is CSARRESTANEKLFF. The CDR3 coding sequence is TGCAGTGCTCGTCGAGAAAGTACGGCTAATGAAAAACTGTTTTTT.

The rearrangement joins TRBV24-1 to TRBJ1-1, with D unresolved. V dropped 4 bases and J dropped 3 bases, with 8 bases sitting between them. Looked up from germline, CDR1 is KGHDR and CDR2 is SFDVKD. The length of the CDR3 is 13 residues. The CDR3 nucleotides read TGTGCCACCAGTGACAGTATTTACACTGAAGCTTTCTTT. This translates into CATSDSIYTEAFF.

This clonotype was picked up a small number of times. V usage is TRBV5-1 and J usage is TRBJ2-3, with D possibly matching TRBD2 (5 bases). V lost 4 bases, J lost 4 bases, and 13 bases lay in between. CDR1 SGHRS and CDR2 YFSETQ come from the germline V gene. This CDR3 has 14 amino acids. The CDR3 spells CASSREGWADTQYF. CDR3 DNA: TGCGCCAGCAGCCGGGAAGGATGGGCAGATACGCAGTATTTT.

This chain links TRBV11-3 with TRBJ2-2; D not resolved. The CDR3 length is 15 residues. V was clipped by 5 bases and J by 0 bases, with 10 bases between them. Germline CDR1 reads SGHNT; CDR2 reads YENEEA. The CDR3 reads CASSPTQANTGELFF. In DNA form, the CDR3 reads TGTGCCAGCAGCCCAACACAAGCGAACACCGGGGAGCTGTTTTTT.

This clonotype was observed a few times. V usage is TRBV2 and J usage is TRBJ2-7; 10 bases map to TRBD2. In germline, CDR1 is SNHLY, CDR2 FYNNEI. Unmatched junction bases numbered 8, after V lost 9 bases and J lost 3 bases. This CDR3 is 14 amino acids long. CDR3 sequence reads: CASKVASGSYEQYF. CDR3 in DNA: TGTGCCAGTAAAGTGGCTAGCGGGAGCTACGAGCAGTACTTC.

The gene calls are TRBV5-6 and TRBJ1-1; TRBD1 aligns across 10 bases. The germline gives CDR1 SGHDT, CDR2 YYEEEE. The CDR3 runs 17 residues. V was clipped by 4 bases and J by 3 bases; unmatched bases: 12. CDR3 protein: CASSPGQGMSKDTEAFF. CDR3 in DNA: TGTGCCAGCAGCCCGGGACAGGGGATGAGTAAGGACACTGAAGCTTTCTTT.

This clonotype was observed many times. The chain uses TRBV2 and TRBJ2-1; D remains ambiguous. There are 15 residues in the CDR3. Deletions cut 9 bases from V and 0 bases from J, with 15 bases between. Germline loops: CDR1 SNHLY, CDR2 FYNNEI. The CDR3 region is CASRRFASSYNEQFF. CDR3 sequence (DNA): TGTGCCAGTAGAAGGTTCGCGAGCTCCTACAATGAGCAGTTCTTC.

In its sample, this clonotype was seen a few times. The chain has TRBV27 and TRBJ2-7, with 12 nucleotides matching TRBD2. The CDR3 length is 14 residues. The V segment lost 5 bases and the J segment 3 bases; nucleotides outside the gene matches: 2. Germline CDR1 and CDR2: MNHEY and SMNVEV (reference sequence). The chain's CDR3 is CASSGLAGIYEQYF. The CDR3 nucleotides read TGTGCCAGCAGTGGACTAGCGGGAATCTACGAGCAGTACTTC.

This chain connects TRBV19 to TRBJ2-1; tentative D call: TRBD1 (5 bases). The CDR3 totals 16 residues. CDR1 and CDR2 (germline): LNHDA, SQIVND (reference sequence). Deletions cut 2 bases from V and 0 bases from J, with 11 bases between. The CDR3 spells CASSIQADSSYNEQFF. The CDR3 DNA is TGTGCCAGTAGTATACAGGCAGACAGCTCCTACAATGAGCAGTTCTTC.

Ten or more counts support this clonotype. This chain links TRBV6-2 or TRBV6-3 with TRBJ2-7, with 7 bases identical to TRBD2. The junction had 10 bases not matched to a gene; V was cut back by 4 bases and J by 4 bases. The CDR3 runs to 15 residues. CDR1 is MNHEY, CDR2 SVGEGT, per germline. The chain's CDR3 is CASSLLAGVIYEQYF. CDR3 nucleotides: TGTGCCAGCAGTTTATTGGCGGGAGTTATATACGAGCAGTACTTC.

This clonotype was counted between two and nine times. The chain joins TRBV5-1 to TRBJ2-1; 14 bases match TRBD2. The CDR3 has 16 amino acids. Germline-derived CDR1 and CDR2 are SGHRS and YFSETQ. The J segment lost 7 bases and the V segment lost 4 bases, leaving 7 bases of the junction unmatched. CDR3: CASSQGLAGARNEQFF. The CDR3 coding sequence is TGCGCCAGCAGCCAGGGACTAGCGGGAGCTAGGAATGAGCAGTTCTTC.

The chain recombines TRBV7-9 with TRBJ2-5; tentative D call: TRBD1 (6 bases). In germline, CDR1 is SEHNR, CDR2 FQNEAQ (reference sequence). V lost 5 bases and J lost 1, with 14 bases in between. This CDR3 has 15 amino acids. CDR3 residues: CASSNTGNTQETQYF. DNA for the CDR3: TGTGCCAGCAGCAACACAGGGAACACCCAAGAGACCCAGTACTTC.

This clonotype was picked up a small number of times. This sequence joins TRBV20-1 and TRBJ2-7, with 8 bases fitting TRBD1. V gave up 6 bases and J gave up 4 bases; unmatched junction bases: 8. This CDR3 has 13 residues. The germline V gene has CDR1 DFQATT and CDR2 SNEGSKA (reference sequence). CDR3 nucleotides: TGCAGTGCCGGACAGGGTGGAAAATACGAGCAGTACTTC. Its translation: CSAGQGGKYEQYF.

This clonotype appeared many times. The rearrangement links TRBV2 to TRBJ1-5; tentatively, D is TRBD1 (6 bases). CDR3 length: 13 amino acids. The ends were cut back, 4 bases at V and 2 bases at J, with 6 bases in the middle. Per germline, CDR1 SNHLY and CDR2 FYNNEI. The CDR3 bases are TGTGCCAGCAGTGGACAGGGCAATCAGCCCCAGCATTTT. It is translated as CASSGQGNQPQHF.

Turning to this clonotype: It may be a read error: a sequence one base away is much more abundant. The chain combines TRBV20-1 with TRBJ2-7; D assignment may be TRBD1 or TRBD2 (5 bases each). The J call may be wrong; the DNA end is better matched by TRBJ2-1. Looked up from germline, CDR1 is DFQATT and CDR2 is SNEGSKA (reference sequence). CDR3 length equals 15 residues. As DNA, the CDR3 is TGCAGTGCTAGAGATTTCGGGGCACCATCCTACGAGCAGTTCTTC. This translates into CSARDFGAPSYEQFF.